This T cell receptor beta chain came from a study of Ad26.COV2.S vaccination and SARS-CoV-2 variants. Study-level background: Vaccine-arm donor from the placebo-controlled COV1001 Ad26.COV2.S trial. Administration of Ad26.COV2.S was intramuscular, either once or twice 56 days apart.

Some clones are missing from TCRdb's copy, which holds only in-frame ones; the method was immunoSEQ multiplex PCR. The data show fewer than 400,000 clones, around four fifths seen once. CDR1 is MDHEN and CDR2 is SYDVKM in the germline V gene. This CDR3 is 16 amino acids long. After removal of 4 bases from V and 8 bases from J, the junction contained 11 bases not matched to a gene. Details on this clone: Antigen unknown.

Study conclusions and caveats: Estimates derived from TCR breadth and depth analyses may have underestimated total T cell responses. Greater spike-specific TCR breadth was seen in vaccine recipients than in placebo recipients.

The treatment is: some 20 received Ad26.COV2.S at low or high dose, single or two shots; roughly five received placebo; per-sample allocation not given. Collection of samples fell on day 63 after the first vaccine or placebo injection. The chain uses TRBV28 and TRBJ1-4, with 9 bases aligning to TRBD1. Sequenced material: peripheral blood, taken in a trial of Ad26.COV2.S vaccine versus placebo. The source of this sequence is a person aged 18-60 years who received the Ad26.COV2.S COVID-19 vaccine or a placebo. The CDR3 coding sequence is TGTGCCAGCAGTTCCTTGACCGGGACAGGGATGGAAAAACTGTTTTTT. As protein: CASSSLTGTGMEKLFF.